This T cell receptor beta chain was recovered during a study of T cell changes during pregnancy in multiple sclerosis. Clones were read by immunoSEQ multiplex PCR, and TCRdb kept only the in-frame ones, dropping some. The table has around 50,000 clones, 92% seen once. The germline V gene encodes CDR1 MGHDK and CDR2 SYGVNS. Trimming removed 4 bases from V and 11 bases from J, with 18 bases in between. The CDR3 consists of 15 residues. The chain is built from TRBV25-1 and TRBJ1-6; a possible D gene is TRBD1 (6 bases). The specimen was CD4+ T cells from peripheral blood mononuclear cells, collected after pregnancy. This clonotype originated in a female donor in good health, enrolled as a control in a pregnancy study. The CDR3 sequence: CASSGGGGRGTPLHF. Here the CDR3 DNA reads TGTGCCAGCAGTGGGGGGGGCGGACGGGGAACACCCCTCCACTTT.